Listed below are T cell receptor beta chains from one sample, sequenced in a study of blood T cell repertoires in COVID-19. Data came from immunoSEQ multiplex PCR; TCRdb stores just in-frame clones and leaves some out. Here the sample spans more than 400,000 clones, about nine tenths being singletons. Material for sequencing was PBMCs or T cells enriched from blood (not recorded which). Receptor source: a young woman who had recovered from COVID-19. The CDR3 runs from the conserved cysteine through the conserved F or W. The order of the fields is J gene, D gene, clone size, V gene, CDR3 DNA, CDR3 protein. The D gene is left open where the match is weak. Expanded clones get a size class; other rows say once, few or many, or leave the size out.

>TRBJ1-5|NA|once|TRBV7-8
TGTGCCAGCAGCTTAGCAGGGGTTAGCAATCAGCCCCAGCATTTT
CASSLAGVSNQPQHF
>TRBJ2-4|NA|NA|TRBV10-3
TGTGCCATCAGTGAGTCAGGGGGAGATAATGCGAACATTCAGTACTTC
CAISESGGDNANIQYF
>TRBJ1-3|NA|few|TRBV5-1
TGCGCCAGCAGCTTGGACGAACAAAACACCATATATTTT
CASSLDEQNTIYF
>TRBJ1-5|TRBD1|once|TRBV7-9
TGTGCCAGCAGCCAAGCCGGGACAGGGGTTTTACGGCCCCAGCATTTT
CASSQAGTGVLRPQHF
>TRBJ1-4|NA|once|TRBV7-4
TGTGCCAGCAGCTTATTTTTTGGTACGCGAGAAAAACTGTTTTTT
CASSLFFGTREKLFF
>TRBJ1-2|TRBD1|NA|TRBV4-1
TGCGCCAGCAGCCTACAGGGGGCCCCCCTCTATGGCTACACCTTC
CASSLQGAPLYGYTF
>TRBJ1-1|NA|few|TRBV3-1/TRBV3-2
TGTGCCAGCAGCCAAGATGGCGGGAGATCTGAAGCTTTCTTT
CASSQDGGRSEAFF
>TRBJ2-7|NA|NA|TRBV29-1
TGCAGCTTCCGCTCACAGGGTATGAGCGAGCAGTACTTC
CSFRSQGMSEQYF
>TRBJ1-2|NA|NA|TRBV2
TGTGCCAGCAGACCAGGGTCCTATGGCTACACCTTC
CASRPGSYGYTF
>TRBJ1-6|TRBD1|NA|TRBV27
TGTGCCAGCAGCGAGGACAGGGGAGATTCACCCCTCCACTTT
CASSEDRGDSPLHF
>TRBJ1-1|NA|NA|TRBV18
TGTGCCAGCTCACGCGGGTTGGAGAACACTGAAGCTTTCTTT
CASSRGLENTEAFF
>TRBJ2-5|TRBD1|NA|TRBV7-2
TGTGCCAGCAGCTCGGACAGGGCAGAGACCCAGTACTTC
CASSSDRAETQYF
>TRBJ2-3|TRBD2|NA|TRBV2
TGTGCCAGCAGAACGCTAACTAGCGGGGGGCCCTATGGCACAGATACGCAGTATTTT
CASRTLTSGGPYGTDTQYF
>TRBJ2-1|NA|NA|TRBV19
TGTGCCAGTAGGGGGGAAACAGGGTTGACCTACAATGAGCAGTTCTTC
CASRGETGLTYNEQFF
>TRBJ1-4|TRBD1|NA|TRBV5-1
TGCGCCAGCAGCACCACACCCACAGGGGGGGGTGAAAAACTGTTTTTT
CASSTTPTGGGEKLFF
>TRBJ2-7|TRBD1|NA|TRBV28
TGTGCCAGCAGTGGCCCTTCGAGCGCAGGACAGGCCATCTACGAGCAGTACTTC
CASSGPSSAGQAIYEQYF
>TRBJ2-1|NA|NA|TRBV7-2
TGTGCCAGCAGCTTAGGAGGGCGGTCAACCTACAATGAGCAGTTCTTC
CASSLGGRSTYNEQFF
>TRBJ2-7|TRBD2|NA|TRBV7-2
TGTGCCAGCAGCTCCGGGACTAGCGGGGGGGACGAGCAGTACTTC
CASSSGTSGGDEQYF